The text below deals with one TCR beta chain. Its antigen is as yet unknown. Unmatched junction bases numbered 11, after V lost 1 base and J lost 5 bases. The CDR3 has 18 residues. Looked up from germline, CDR1 is SGHTA and CDR2 is FQGTGA. The method was immunoSEQ multiplex PCR; TCRdb's version includes in-frame clones alone and lacks a portion of them. The sample consists of about 57,000 clones, over 85% of them appearing once. The sample belongs to a study of graft-versus-host responses after intestinal transplantation. Study-level information: Recipients got multivisceral, liver-intestinal, or isolated intestinal transplants. For approximately three years after anti-thymocyte globulin induction, all recipients took tacrolimus and steroids.

The study, taken as a whole, reports: High graft-versus-host to host-versus-graft clonal ratios were seen in allografts of patients with graft-donor T cell macrochimerism. Circulating GvH clone levels at their peak were associated with HvG declines (early post-transplant).

The sequencing here drew on PBMCs, taken 26 days after transplant. The gene calls are TRBV7-3 and TRBJ1-1; TRBD1 agrees at 12 bases. This TCR derives from a human patient who received an intestinal transplant, so some T cells may come from the graft donor. The CDR3 region has the DNA TGTGCCAGCAGCTTAAACCCCACCGGGACAGGGGGCAGGACTGAAGCTTTCTTT. Encoded protein: CASSLNPTGTGGRTEAFF.